This T cell receptor (beta chain) is from a study of shared clonotypes between healthy human individuals. Clones were read by immunoSEQ multiplex PCR, and TCRdb kept only the in-frame ones, dropping some. This table has 850,000 to 1,200,000 clones, approximately 70% appearing once. CDR3 length: 11 amino acids. From germline, CDR1 is DFQATT and CDR2 SNEGSKA (reference sequence). V shed 8 bases and J shed 2 bases, with 9 bases lying between them. This TCR came from a man aged 18 to 30 in good health. The chain recombines TRBV20-1 with TRBJ2-5; D is perhaps TRBD1 (6 bases). Sequenced: memory CD4+ T cells sorted from blood. Subset indicated: CD45RA-negative fraction. The DNA of the CDR3 is TGCAGTTCACAGGGTCAAGAGACCCAGTACTTC. Translation gives CSSQGQETQYF.